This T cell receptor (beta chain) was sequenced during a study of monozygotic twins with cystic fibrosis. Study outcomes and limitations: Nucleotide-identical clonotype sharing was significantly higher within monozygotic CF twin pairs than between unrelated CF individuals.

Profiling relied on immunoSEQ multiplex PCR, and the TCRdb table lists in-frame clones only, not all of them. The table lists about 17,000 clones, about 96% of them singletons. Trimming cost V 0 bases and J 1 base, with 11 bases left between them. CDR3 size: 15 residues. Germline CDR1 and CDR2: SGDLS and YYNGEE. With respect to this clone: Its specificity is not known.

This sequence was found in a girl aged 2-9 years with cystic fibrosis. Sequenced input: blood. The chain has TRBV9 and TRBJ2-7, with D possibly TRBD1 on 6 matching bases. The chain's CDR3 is CASSVEGGQSYEQYF. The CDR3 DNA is TGTGCCAGCAGCGTAGAGGGCGGACAGTCCTACGAGCAGTACTTC.